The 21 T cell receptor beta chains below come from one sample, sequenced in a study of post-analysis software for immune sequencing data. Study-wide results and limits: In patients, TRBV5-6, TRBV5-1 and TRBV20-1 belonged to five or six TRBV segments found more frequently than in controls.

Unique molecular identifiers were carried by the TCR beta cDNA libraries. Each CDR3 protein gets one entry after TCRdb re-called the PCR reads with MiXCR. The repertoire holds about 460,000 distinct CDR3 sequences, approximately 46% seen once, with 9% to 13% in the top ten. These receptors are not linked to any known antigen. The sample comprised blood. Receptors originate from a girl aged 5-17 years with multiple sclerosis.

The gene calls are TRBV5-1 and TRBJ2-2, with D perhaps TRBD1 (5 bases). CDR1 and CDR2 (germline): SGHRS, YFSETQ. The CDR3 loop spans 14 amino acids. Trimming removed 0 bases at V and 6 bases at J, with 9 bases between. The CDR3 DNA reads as TGCGCCAGCAGCTTGGTACAGGACGCCGGGGAGCTGTTTTTT. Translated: CASSLVQDAGELFF.

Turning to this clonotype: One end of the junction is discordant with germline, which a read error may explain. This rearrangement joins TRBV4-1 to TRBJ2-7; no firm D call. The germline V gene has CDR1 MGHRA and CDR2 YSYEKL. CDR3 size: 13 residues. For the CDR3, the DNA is TGCGCCAGCAGCCAAGAACCTGTCTACGAGCACTACTTC. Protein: CASSQEPVYEHYF.

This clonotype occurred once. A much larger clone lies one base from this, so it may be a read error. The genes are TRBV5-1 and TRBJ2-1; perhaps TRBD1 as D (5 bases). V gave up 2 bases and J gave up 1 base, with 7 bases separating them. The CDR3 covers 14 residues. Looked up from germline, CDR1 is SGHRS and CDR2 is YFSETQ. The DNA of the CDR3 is TGCGCCAGCAGCTTTGGGGCATCCTACAATGAGCAGTTCTTC. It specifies CASSFGASYNEQFF.

DNA of the CDR3: TGCGCCAGCAGCTTACGAAGCGGTCCAGGCGGAGAGCAGTTCTTC. Protein sequence: CASSLRSGPGGEQFF. This chain uses TRBV5-1 with TRBJ2-1; maybe TRBD2 (5 bases). The germline V and J ends were trimmed by 2 bases and 10 bases, with 19 bases remaining between them. The CDR3 runs to 15 residues. CDR1 SGHRS and CDR2 YFSETQ come from the germline V gene. Full variable domain (remainder filled in from reference TRBV5-1 and TRBJ2-1): KAGVTQTPRYLIKTRGQQVTLSCSPISGHRSVSWYQQTPGQGLQFLFEYFSETQRNKGNFPGRFSGRQFSNSRSEMNVSTLELGDSALYLCASSLRSGPGGEQFFGPGTRLTVL.

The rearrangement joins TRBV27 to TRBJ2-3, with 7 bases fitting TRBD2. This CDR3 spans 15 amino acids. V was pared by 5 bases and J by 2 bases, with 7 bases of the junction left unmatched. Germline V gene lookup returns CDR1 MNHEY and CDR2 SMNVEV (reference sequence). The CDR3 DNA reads TGTGCCAGCAGTACTAGCGTTCTGAACACAGATACGCAGTATTTT. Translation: CASSTSVLNTDTQYF.

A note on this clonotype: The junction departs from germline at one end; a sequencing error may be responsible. The CDR3 spells CTSSTTGSRYEQYF. In DNA form, the CDR3 reads TGTACCAGCAGTACGACAGGGTCGAGGTACGAGCAGTACTTC. The V call is TRBV12-3 or TRBV12-4, the J call TRBJ2-5; 7 nucleotides line up with TRBD1. The DNA end favors TRBJ2-7, so the J call may be wrong. This CDR3 is built from 14 residues.

CDR3 coding DNA: TGCGCCAGCAGCAACCTTAACAGCGGGAGCTACAATGAGCAGTTCTTC. The encoded protein is CASSNLNSGSYNEQFF. This chain links TRBV5-1 with TRBJ2-1; 8 bases are shared with TRBD2. Germline lookup yields CDR1 SGHRS and CDR2 YFSETQ. The V segment lost 4 bases and the J segment 3 bases; nucleotides outside the gene matches: 9. CDR3 length: 16 amino acids.

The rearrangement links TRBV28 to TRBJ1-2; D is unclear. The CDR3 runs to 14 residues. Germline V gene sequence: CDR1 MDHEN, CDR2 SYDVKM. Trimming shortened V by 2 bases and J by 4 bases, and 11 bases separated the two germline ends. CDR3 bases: TGTGCCAGCAGTTTAGACGAGCTCTTCTATGGCTACACCTTC. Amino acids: CASSLDELFYGYTF.

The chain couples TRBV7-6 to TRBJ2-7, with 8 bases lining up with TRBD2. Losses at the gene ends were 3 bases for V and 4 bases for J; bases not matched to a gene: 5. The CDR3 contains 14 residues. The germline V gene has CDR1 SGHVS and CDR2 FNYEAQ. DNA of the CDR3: TGTGCCAGCAGCTTCGGACTAGCTGAATACGAGCAGTACTTC. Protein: CASSFGLAEYEQYF.

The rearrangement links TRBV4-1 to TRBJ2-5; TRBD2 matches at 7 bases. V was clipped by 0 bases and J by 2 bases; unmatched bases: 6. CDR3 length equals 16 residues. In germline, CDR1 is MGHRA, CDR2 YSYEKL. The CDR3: CASSQEVWGGQETQYF. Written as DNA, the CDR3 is TGCGCCAGCAGCCAAGAGGTTTGGGGGGGGCAAGAGACCCAGTACTTC.

In DNA form, the CDR3 reads TGTGCCAGCAGTACGACCCTCCGGGACAGGGGGAGCGAGCAGTACTTC. Its translation is CASSTTLRDRGSEQYF. V gene TRBV28 combines with J gene TRBJ2-5; 11 bases are a match to TRBD1. The DNA end is more similar to TRBJ2-7, so the J call may be wrong. CDR3 size: 16 residues. Germline CDR1 and CDR2: MDHEN and SYDVKM.

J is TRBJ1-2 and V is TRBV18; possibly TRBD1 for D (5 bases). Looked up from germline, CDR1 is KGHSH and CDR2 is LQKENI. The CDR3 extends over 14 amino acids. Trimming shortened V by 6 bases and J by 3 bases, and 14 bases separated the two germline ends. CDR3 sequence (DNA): TGTGCCAGCTCTCCAGGGTTCTTGGACTATGGCTACACCTTC. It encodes CASSPGFLDYGYTF.

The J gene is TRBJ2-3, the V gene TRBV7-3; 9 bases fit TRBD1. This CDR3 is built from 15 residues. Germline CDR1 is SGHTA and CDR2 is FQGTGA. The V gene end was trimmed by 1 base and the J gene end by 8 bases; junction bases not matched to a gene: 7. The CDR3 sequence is CASSLSTGGAGTQYF. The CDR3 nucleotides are TGTGCCAGCAGCTTAAGTACAGGGGGCGCAGGTACGCAGTATTTT.

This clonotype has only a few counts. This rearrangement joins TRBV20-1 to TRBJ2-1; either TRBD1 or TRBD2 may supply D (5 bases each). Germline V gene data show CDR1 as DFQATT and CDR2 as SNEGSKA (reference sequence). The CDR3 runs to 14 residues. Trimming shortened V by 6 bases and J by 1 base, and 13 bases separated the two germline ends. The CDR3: CSAEGRSSYNEQFF. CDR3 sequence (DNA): TGCAGTGCCGAGGGACGTAGTTCCTACAATGAGCAGTTCTTC.

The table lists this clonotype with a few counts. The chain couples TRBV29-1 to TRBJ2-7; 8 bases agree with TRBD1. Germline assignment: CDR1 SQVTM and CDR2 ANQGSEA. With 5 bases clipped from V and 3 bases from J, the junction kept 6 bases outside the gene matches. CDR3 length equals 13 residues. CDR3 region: CSVQGAEFYEQYF. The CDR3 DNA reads TGCAGCGTTCAGGGGGCCGAATTCTACGAGCAGTACTTC.

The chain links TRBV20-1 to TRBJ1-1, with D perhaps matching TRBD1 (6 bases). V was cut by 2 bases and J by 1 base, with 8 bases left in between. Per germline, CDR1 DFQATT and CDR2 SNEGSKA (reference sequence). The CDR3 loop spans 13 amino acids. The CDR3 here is CSARRTANTEAFF. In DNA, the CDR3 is TGCAGTGCTAGAAGGACAGCGAACACTGAAGCTTTCTTT.

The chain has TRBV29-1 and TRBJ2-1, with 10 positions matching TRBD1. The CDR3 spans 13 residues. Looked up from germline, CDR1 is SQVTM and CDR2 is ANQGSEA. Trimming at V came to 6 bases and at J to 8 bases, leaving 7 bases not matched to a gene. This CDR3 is CSVETGGMDEQFF. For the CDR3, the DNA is TGCAGCGTCGAGACAGGGGGCATGGATGAGCAGTTCTTC.

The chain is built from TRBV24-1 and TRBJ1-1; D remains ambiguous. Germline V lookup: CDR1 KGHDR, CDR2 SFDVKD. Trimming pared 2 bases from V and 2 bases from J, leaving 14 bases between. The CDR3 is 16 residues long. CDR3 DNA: TGTGCCACCAGTGATTCGGGTCACAAGATCAACACTGAAGCTTTCTTT. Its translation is CATSDSGHKINTEAFF.

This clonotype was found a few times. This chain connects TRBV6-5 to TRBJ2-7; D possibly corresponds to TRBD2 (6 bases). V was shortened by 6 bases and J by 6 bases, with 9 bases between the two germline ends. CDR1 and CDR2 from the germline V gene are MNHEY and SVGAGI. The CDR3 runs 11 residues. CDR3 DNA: TGTGCCAGCAGACATAGCGGCGAGCAGTACTTC. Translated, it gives CASRHSGEQYF.

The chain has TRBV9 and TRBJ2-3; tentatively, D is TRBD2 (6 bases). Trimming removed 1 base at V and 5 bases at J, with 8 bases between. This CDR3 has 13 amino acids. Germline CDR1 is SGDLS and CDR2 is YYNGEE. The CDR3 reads CASSVRAGDTQYF. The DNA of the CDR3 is TGTGCCAGCAGCGTAAGAGCGGGAGATACGCAGTATTTT.

The CDR3 nucleotides read TGTGCCACCAGCACAGACAGGATTTTATCCTACAATGAGCAGTTCTTC. Its translation: CATSTDRILSYNEQFF. The J gene is TRBJ2-1, the V gene TRBV15; possibly TRBD1 for D (6 bases). This CDR3 contains 16 residues. The V end lost 4 bases, the J end lost 1 base, and 14 bases lay between the germline ends. CDR1 is LNHNV and CDR2 is YYDKDF in the germline V gene (reference sequence).